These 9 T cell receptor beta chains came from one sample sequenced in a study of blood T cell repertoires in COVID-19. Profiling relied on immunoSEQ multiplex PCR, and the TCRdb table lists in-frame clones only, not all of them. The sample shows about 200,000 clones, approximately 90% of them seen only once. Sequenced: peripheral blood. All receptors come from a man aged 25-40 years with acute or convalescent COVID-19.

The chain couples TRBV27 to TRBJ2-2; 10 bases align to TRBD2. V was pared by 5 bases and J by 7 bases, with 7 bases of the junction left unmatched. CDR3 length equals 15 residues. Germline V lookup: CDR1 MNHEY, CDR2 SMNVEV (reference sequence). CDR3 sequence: CASSDLAGVHGELFF. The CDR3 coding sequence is TGTGCCAGCAGTGACCTAGCGGGAGTCCACGGGGAGCTGTTTTTT.

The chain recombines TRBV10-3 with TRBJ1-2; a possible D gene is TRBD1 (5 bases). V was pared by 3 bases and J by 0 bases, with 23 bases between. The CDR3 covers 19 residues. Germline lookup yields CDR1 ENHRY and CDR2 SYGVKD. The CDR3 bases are TGTGCCATCAGTGACCCGGGGTCCGCCCCCCCGGGGGCTAACTATGGCTACACCTTC. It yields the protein CAISDPGSAPPGANYGYTF.

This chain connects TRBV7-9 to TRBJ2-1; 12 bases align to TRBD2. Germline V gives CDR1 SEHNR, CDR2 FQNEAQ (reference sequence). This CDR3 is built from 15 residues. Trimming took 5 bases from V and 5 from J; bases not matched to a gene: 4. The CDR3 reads CASSSGTSGHNEQFF. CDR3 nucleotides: TGTGCCAGCAGCAGCGGGACTAGCGGGCACAATGAGCAGTTCTTC. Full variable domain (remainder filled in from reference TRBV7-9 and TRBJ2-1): DTGVSQNPRHKITKRGQNVTFRCDPISEHNRLYWYRQTLGQGPEFLTYFQNEAQLEKSRLLSDRFSAERPKGSFSTLEIQRTEQGDSAMYLCASSSGTSGHNEQFFGPGTRLTVL.

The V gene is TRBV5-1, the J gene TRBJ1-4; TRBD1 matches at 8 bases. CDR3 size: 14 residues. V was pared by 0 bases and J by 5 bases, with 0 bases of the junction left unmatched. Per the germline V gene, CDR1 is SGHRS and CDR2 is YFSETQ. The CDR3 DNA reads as TGCGCCAGCAGCTTGGGACAGGGGAATGAAAAACTGTTTTTT. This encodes CASSLGQGNEKLFF.

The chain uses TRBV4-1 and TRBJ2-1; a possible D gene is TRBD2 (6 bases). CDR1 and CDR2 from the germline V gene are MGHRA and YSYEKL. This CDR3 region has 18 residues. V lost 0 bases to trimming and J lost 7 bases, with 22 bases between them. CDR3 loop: CASSQDMVAVTSRNEQFF. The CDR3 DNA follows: TGCGCCAGCAGCCAAGATATGGTAGCGGTGACTTCCAGAAATGAGCAGTTCTTC.

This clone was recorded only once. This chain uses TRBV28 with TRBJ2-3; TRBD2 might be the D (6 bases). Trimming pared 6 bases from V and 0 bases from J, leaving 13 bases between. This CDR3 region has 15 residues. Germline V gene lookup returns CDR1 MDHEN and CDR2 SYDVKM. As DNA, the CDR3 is TGTGCCAGCAGAACCGGCGGGGCTAGCACAGATACGCAGTATTTT. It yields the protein CASRTGGASTDTQYF.

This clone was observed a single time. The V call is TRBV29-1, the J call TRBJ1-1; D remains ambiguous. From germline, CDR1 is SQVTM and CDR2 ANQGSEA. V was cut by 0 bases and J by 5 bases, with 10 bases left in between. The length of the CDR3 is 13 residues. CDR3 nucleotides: TGCAGCGTTGAAGATTTGCGGGGTACTGAAGCTTTCTTT. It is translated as CSVEDLRGTEAFF. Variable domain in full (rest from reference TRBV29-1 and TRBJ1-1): SAVISQKPSRDICQRGTSLTIQCQVDSQVTMMFWYRQQPGQSLTLIATANQGSEATYESGFVIDKFPISRPNLTFSTLTVSNMSPEDSSIYLCSVEDLRGTEAFFGQGTRLTVV.

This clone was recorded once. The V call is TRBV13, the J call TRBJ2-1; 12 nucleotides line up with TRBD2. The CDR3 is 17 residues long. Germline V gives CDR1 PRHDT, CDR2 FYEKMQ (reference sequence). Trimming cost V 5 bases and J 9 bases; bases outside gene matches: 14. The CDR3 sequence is CASSELKLAGGRSEQFF. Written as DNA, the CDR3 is TGTGCCAGCAGCGAGCTTAAGCTAGCGGGGGGGCGTAGTGAGCAGTTCTTC.

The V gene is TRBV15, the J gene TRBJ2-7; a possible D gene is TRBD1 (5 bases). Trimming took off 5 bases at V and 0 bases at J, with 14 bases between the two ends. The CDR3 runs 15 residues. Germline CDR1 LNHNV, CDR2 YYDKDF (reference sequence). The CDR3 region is CATSERRTSSYEQYF. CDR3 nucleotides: TGTGCCACCAGCGAAAGAAGGACAAGCTCCTACGAGCAGTACTTC.